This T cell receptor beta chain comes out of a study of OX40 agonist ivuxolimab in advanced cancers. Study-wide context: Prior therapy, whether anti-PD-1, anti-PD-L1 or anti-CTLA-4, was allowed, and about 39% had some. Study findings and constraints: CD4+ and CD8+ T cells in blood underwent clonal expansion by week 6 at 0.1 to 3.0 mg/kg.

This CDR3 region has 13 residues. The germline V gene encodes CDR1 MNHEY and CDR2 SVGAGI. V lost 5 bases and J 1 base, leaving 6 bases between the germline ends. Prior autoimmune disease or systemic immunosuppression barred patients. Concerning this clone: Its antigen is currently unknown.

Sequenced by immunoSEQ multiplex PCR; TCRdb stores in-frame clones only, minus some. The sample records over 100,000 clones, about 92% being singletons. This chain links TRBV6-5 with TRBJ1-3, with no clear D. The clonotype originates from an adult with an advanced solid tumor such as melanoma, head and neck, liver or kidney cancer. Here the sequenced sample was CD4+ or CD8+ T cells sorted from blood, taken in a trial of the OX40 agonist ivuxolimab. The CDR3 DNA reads TGTGCCAGCAGTCGGCTTTCTGGAAACACCATATATTTT. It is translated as CASSRLSGNTIYF.